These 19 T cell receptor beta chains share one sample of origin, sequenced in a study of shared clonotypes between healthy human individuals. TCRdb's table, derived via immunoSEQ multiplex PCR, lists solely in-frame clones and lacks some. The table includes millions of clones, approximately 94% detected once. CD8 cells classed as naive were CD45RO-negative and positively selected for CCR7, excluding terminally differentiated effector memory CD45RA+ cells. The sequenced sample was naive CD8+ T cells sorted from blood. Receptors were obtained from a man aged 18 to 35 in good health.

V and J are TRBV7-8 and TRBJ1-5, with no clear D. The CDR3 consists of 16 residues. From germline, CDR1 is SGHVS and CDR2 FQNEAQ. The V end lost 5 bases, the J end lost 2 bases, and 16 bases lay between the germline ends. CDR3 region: CASSAIHGSRNQPQHF. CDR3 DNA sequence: TGTGCCAGCAGCGCAATACACGGGTCTCGCAATCAGCCCCAGCATTTT.

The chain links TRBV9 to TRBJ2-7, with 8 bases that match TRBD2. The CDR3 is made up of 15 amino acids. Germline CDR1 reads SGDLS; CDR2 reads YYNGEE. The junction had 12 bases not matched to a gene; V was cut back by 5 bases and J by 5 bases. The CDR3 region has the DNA TGTGCCAGCAGTGGTCGGGAGGGAGGCTACGACGAGCAGTACTTC. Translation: CASSGREGGYDEQYF.

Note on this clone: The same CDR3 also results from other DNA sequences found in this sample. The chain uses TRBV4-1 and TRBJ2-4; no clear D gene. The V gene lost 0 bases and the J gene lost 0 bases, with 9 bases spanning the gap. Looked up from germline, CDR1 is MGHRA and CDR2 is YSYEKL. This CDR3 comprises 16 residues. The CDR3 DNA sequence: TGCGCCAGCAGCCAAGAGGACGGTTTAGCCAAAAACATTCAGTACTTC. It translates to CASSQEDGLAKNIQYF.

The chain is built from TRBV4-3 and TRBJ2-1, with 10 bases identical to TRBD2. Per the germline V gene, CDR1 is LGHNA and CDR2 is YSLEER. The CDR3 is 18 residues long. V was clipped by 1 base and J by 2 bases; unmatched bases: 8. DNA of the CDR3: TGCGCCAGCAGCCAAGGTGTTCCAGGGACTAGCGCCTACAATGAGCAGTTCTTC. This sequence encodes CASSQGVPGTSAYNEQFF.

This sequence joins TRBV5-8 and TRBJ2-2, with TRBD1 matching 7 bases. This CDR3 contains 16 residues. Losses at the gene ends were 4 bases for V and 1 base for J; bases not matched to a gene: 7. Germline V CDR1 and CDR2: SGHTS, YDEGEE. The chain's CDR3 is CASSPGTVLNTGELFF. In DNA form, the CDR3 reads TGTGCCAGCAGCCCGGGGACAGTCCTGAACACCGGGGAGCTGTTTTTT. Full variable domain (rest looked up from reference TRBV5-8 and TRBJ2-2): EAGVTQSPTHLIKTRGQQATLRCSPISGHTSVYWYQQALGLGLQFLLWYDEGEERNRGNFPPRFSGRQFPNYSSELNVNALELEDSALYLCASSPGTVLNTGELFFGEGSRLTVL.

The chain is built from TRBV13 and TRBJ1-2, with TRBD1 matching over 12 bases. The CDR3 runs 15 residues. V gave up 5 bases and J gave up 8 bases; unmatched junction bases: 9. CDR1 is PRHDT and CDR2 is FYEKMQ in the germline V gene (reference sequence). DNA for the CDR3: TGTGCCAGCAGCCCCCGGGACAGGGGGCTGCTGGGCTACACCTTC. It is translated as CASSPRDRGLLGYTF.

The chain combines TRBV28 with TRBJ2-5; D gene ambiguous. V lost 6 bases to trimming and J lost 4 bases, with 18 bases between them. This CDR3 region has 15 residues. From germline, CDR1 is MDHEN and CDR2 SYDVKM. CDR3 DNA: TGTGCCAGCAGCTTTATGGCCGGGTCCGGAGAGACCCAGTACTTC. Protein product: CASSFMAGSGETQYF.

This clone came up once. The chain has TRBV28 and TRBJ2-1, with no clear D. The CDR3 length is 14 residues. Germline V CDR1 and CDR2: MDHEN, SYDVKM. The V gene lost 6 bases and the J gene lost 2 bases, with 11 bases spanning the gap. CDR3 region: CASSLVPAYNEQFF. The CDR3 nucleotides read TGTGCCAGCAGCCTCGTACCAGCCTACAATGAGCAGTTCTTC.

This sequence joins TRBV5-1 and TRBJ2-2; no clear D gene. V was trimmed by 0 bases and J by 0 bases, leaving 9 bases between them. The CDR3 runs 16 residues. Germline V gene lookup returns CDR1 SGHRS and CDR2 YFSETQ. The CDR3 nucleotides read TGCGCCAGCAGCTTGGTTGAGACGTCGAACACCGGGGAGCTGTTTTTT. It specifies CASSLVETSNTGELFF.

The CDR3 DNA reads as TGTGCCAGCAGCTTATCTGGTGTGGAGAACAGTATCCTCGGGGGAGAGACCCAGTACTTC. Protein sequence: CASSLSGVENSILGGETQYF. The gene calls are TRBV13 and TRBJ2-5; maybe TRBD2 (6 bases). The CDR3 sequence is 20 residues long. V lost 2 bases and J 4 bases, leaving 29 bases between the germline ends. Germline values: CDR1 PRHDT, CDR2 FYEKMQ (reference sequence).

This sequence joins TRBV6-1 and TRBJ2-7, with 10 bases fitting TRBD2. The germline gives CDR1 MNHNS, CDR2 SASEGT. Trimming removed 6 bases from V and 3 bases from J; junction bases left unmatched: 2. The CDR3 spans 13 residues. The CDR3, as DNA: TGTGCCAGCAGAGCTAGCGGGGGCTACGAGCAGTACTTC. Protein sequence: CASRASGGYEQYF.

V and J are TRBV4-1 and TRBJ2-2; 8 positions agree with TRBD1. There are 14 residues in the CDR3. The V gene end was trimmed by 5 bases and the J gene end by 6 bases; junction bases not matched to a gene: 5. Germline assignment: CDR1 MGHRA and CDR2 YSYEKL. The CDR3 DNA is TGCGCCAGCAGCGGGGCAGGGGGCTCCGGGGAGCTGTTTTTT. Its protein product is CASSGAGGSGELFF.

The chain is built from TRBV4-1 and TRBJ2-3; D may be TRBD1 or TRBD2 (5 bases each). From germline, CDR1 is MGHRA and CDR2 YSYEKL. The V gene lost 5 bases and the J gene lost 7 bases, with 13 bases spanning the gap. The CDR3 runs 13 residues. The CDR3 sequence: CASSSRDAYTQYF. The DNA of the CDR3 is TGCGCCAGCAGCTCCCGGGACGCTTATACGCAGTATTTT.

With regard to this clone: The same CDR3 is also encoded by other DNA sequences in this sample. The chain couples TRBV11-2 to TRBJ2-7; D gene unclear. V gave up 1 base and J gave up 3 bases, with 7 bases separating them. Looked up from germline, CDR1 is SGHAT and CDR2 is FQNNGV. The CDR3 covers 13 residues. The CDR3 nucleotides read TGTGCCAGCAGCTTAGTCCATAGCTACGAGCAGTACTTC. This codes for CASSLVHSYEQYF.

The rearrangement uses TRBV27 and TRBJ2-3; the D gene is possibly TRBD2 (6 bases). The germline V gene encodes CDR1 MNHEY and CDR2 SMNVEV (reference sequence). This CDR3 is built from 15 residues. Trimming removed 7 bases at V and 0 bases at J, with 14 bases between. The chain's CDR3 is CASMGVLASTDTQYF. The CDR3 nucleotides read TGTGCCAGCATGGGGGTCCTAGCGAGCACAGATACGCAGTATTTT.

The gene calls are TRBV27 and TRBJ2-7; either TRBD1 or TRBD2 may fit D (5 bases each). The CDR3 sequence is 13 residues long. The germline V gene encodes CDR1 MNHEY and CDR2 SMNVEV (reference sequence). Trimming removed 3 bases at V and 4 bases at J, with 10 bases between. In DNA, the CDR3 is TGTGCCAGCAGTTTTGGCAGGGAGTACGAGCAGTACTTC. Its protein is CASSFGREYEQYF.

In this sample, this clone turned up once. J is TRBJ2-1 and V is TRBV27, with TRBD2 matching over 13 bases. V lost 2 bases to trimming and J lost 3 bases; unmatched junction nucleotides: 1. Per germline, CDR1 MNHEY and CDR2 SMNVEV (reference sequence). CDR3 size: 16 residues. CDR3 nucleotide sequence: TGTGCCAGCAGTTTAGGACTAGCGGGGGTCTACAATGAGCAGTTCTTC. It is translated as CASSLGLAGVYNEQFF.

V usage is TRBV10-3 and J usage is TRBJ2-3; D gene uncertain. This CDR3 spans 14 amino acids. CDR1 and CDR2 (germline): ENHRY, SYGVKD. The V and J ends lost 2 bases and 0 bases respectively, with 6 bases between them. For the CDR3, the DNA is TGTGCCATCAGTGAGCCTAGTAGCACAGATACGCAGTATTTT. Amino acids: CAISEPSSTDTQYF.

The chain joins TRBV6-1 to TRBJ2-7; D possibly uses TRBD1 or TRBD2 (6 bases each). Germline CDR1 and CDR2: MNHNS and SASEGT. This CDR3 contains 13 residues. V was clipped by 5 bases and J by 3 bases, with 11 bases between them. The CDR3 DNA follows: TGTGCCAGCAGTCCGCGGGACAACTACGAGCAGTACTTC. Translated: CASSPRDNYEQYF.